This T cell receptor beta chain comes out of a study of T cell responses to AZD1222 COVID-19 vaccine. Study as a whole: Second-dose groups at about 4 or about 12 weeks were pooled. Overall study findings and caveats: Epitopes outside B.1.351 and B.1.1.7 mutated regions reportedly drew nearly half of spike TCRs.

Looked up from germline, CDR1 is SGHTA and CDR2 is FQGNSA. This CDR3 contains 17 residues. V gave up 5 bases and J gave up 3 bases; unmatched junction bases: 13. In regard to this clone: Its cognate antigen is unknown.

Repertoires were generated with immunoSEQ multiplex PCR, while TCRdb's copy carries only in-frame clones and drops some. The sample consists of under 130,000 clones, around 90% of them appearing once. This receptor was taken from an adult in good health. The chain combines TRBV7-2 with TRBJ2-3, with 8 bases identical to TRBD2. The sample was peripheral blood, taken on day 0 of AZD1222 vaccination. CDR3 DNA sequence: TGTGCCAGCAGCATAGTGGGGACTAGTCTCAGTACAGATACGCAGTATTTT. Translation gives CASSIVGTSLSTDTQYF.